This T cell receptor beta chain emerged from a study of identifying expanded T cells in peripheral blood. Collection occurred without any documented infections or immune events in donors. As for this clone: The antigen remains undetermined.

Regarding the study as a whole: Differentially abundant clones: 1 to 1.5 between replicates, 16.4 at around 15 days, 19 at four.

Method: immunoSEQ multiplex PCR; TCRdb's copy keeps in-frame clones and lacks some. The repertoire holds around 81,000 clones, with approximately 85% as singletons. This CDR3 has 19 residues. After removal of 4 bases from V and 9 bases from J, the junction contained 20 bases not matched to a gene. The germline CDR1 and CDR2 sequences are SGHVS and FQNEAQ. Specimen: blood. This sequence joins TRBV7-8 and TRBJ1-6; TRBD1 agrees at 8 bases. This TCR was sampled from a person between 18 and 69 years old in good health. The CDR3 region has the DNA TGTGCCAGCAGCTCTAGGGCCCAAATTACAGGGGGTCTGGTTTCACCCCTCCACTTT. It specifies CASSSRAQITGGLVSPLHF.